A single sample gave rise to the 20 T cell receptor beta chains below, sequenced in a study of T cell responses to AZD1222 COVID-19 vaccine. The data were produced by immunoSEQ multiplex PCR, yet TCRdb's version contains in-frame clones alone and is incomplete. The sample yields about 200,000 clones, about 92% seen once. The sample here was peripheral blood, taken on day 0 of MenACWY control vaccination. The source is an adult in good health.

This clone was recorded only once. The chain recombines TRBV11-2 with TRBJ2-7, with TRBD1 matching 7 bases. Trimming took 3 bases from V and 5 from J; bases not matched to a gene: 7. Germline V gene lookup returns CDR1 SGHAT and CDR2 FQNNGV. CDR3 length equals 14 residues. This CDR3 is CASSFWGQRHEQYF. The DNA of the CDR3 is TGTGCCAGCAGCTTTTGGGGACAGCGACACGAGCAGTACTTC.

The chain uses TRBV7-2 and TRBJ2-7; 7 bases are shared with TRBD2. V lost 1 base to trimming and J lost 4 bases; unmatched junction nucleotides: 10. Germline V CDR1 and CDR2: SGHTA, FQGNSA. This CDR3 contains 16 residues. CDR3 DNA: TGTGCCAGCAGCTTAGGTTTGGAGGCAGCGGGGTACGAGCAGTACTTC. The encoded protein is CASSLGLEAAGYEQYF.

The chain carries TRBV10-3 and TRBJ1-2; D remains unclear. The V gene lost 3 bases and the J gene lost 4 bases, with 6 bases spanning the gap. The CDR3 is 12 residues long. CDR1 is ENHRY and CDR2 is SYGVKD in the germline V gene. The CDR3 bases are TGTGCCATCAGTGATGTAGCCTATGGCTACACCTTC. It codes for CAISDVAYGYTF.

In nucleotides, the CDR3 is TGTGCCAGTAGTATGATCAAACAGGGTATCAATGAAAAACTGTTTTTT. It specifies CASSMIKQGINEKLFF. This chain uses TRBV19 with TRBJ1-4; D might be TRBD1 (6 bases). CDR3 length equals 16 residues. The V gene's germline CDR1 is LNHDA and CDR2 SQIVND (reference sequence). V lost 3 bases to trimming and J lost 5 bases, with 16 bases between them.

Worth noting for this clone: The identical CDR3 is also encoded by other nucleotide sequences in the sample. The rearrangement joins TRBV15 to TRBJ1-1; D not certain. Deletions cut 0 bases from V and 0 bases from J, with 2 bases between. The CDR3 totals 13 residues. Germline CDR1 and CDR2: LNHNV and YYDKDF (reference sequence). In nucleotides, the CDR3 is TGTGCCACCAGCAGAGATCTGAACACTGAAGCTTTCTTT. Protein product: CATSRDLNTEAFF.

This chain uses TRBV7-2 with TRBJ1-5, with D possibly being TRBD1 (6 bases). The germline gives CDR1 SGHTA, CDR2 FQGNSA. V was trimmed by 5 bases and J by 1 base, leaving 9 bases between them. The CDR3 is 14 residues long. The CDR3 nucleotides read TGTGCCAGCAGCACTCAGGGGAGCAATCAGCCCCAGCATTTT. It translates to CASSTQGSNQPQHF.

CDR3 amino acids: CASSPTGGPNYEQYF. CDR3 bases: TGTGCCAGCAGCCCGACCGGGGGACCTAACTACGAGCAGTACTTC. The rearrangement joins TRBV21-1 to TRBJ2-7; TRBD2, the table's D call, lacks a check against the DNA. TRBV21-1 is listed as a pseudogene. The CDR3 covers 15 residues.

This clone was detected once. The genes are TRBV28 and TRBJ2-7; D is possibly TRBD2 (7 bases). Trimming pared 6 bases from V and 2 bases from J, leaving 11 bases between. The CDR3 is 13 amino acids. Per the germline V gene, CDR1 is MDHEN and CDR2 is SYDVKM. CDR3 bases: TGTGCCAGCAGGGGAGGGGGGGCCTACGAGCAGTACTTC. The encoded protein is CASRGGGAYEQYF.

J is TRBJ1-5 and V is TRBV4-2; maybe TRBD1 (5 bases). The V and J ends lost 0 bases and 0 bases respectively, with 9 bases between them. Germline values: CDR1 LGHNA, CDR2 YNFKEQ. The CDR3 sequence is 16 residues long. CDR3 loop: CASSQDWGGSNQPQHF. CDR3 sequence (DNA): TGTGCCAGCAGCCAAGATTGGGGCGGTAGCAATCAGCCCCAGCATTTT.

The V and J genes are TRBV10-3 and TRBJ2-3; D may correspond to TRBD1 or TRBD2 (5 bases each). Germline loops: CDR1 ENHRY, CDR2 SYGVKD. V was trimmed by 7 bases and J by 4 bases, leaving 9 bases between them. The CDR3 length is 12 residues. The CDR3 loop reads CAIKMGADTQYF. The CDR3 DNA reads as TGTGCCATCAAAATGGGGGCAGATACGCAGTATTTT.

The V and J genes are TRBV18 and TRBJ1-1, with TRBD1 matching over 7 bases. The CDR3 is made up of 13 amino acids. The V and J ends lost 4 bases and 6 bases, in that order; junction bases with no gene match: 5. Germline V lookup: CDR1 KGHSH, CDR2 LQKENI. The CDR3 DNA sequence: TGTGCCAGCTCACGAATACAGGGGCCTGAAGCTTTCTTT. Protein: CASSRIQGPEAFF. Full variable domain (missing parts from reference TRBV18 and TRBJ1-1): NAGVMQNPRHLVRRRGQEARLRCSPMKGHSHVYWYRQLPEEGLKFMVYLQKENIIDESGMPKERFSAEFPKEGPSILRIQQVVRGDSAAYFCASSRIQGPEAFFGQGTRLTVV.

The V and J genes are TRBV20-1 and TRBJ1-3; D not resolved. Germline CDR1 is DFQATT and CDR2 is SNEGSKA (reference sequence). This CDR3 has 11 residues. V was cut by 3 bases and J by 4 bases, with 4 bases left in between. The CDR3 region has the DNA TGCAGTGCTAGCAACGGAAACACCATATATTTT. It translates to CSASNGNTIYF.

This clone appeared once. The rearrangement uses TRBV5-4 and TRBJ1-6; D call uncertain. The CDR3 sequence is 16 residues long. Germline V gene data show CDR1 as SGHNT and CDR2 as YYREEE (reference sequence). The V gene lost 3 bases and the J gene lost 0 bases, with 10 bases spanning the gap. The chain's CDR3 is CASSSGRSSYNSPLHF. DNA for the CDR3: TGTGCCAGCAGCTCCGGACGGTCCTCCTATAATTCACCCCTCCACTTT. The full variable domain, its missing parts supplied by reference TRBV5-4 and TRBJ1-6, is ETGVTQSPTHLIKTRGQQVTLRCSSQSGHNTVSWYQQALGQGPQFIFQYYREEENGRGNFPPRFSGLQFPNYSSELNVNALELDDSALYLCASSSGRSSYNSPLHFGNGTRLTVT.

The chain uses TRBV5-1 and TRBJ1-2; D is uncertain. The germline CDR1 and CDR2 sequences are SGHRS and YFSETQ. The V gene lost 0 bases and the J gene lost 4 bases, with 13 bases spanning the gap. This CDR3 is 15 amino acids long. CDR3 region: CASSLGDGLSYGYTF. CDR3 nucleotide sequence: TGCGCCAGCAGCTTGGGAGACGGACTGTCCTATGGCTACACCTTC. Based on the CDR3 plus reference TRBV5-1 and TRBJ1-2, the full variable domain is KAGVTQTPRYLIKTRGQQVTLSCSPISGHRSVSWYQQTPGQGLQFLFEYFSETQRNKGNFPGRFSGRQFSNSRSEMNVSTLELGDSALYLCASSLGDGLSYGYTFGSGTRLTVV.

The J gene is TRBJ2-6, the V gene TRBV3-1 (or the pseudogene TRBV3-2), with D hard to call. Germline assignment: CDR1 LGHDT and CDR2 YNNKEL (reference sequence). The CDR3 extends over 15 amino acids. Trimming pared 2 bases from V and 2 bases from J, leaving 7 bases between. The CDR3 nucleotides read TGTGCCAGCAGCCAACAAACCCCTGGGGCCAACGTCCTGACTTTC. It yields the protein CASSQQTPGANVLTF.

The chain couples TRBV28 to TRBJ1-1; possibly TRBD1 for D (5 bases). CDR1 is MDHEN, CDR2 SYDVKM, per germline. CDR3 length: 14 residues. V was pared by 8 bases and J by 1 base, with 14 bases between. The CDR3 sequence: CASVGMGGNTEAFF. CDR3 coding DNA: TGTGCCAGCGTCGGGATGGGGGGGAACACTGAAGCTTTCTTT.

This clone was observed a single time. The V gene is TRBV7-2, the J gene TRBJ2-3; D might be TRBD2 (5 bases). The CDR3 sequence is 15 residues long. The V gene lost 1 base and the J gene lost 2 bases, with 10 bases spanning the gap. Germline V gene sequence: CDR1 SGHTA, CDR2 FQGNSA. For the CDR3, the DNA is TGTGCCAGCAGCTTAGAAGTGGGAGCCACAGATACGCAGTATTTT. Residues: CASSLEVGATDTQYF.

The chain links TRBV11-2 to TRBJ1-1; D not resolved. The length of the CDR3 is 11 residues. Germline V lookup: CDR1 SGHAT, CDR2 FQNNGV. V lost 3 bases to trimming and J lost 5 bases, with 4 bases between them. This CDR3 is CASSFQTEAFF. The CDR3 region has the DNA TGTGCCAGCAGCTTTCAGACTGAAGCTTTCTTT.

The chain couples TRBV5-1 to TRBJ1-1, with D possibly matching TRBD1 (5 bases). CDR1 is SGHRS and CDR2 is YFSETQ in the germline V gene. V was shortened by 6 bases and J by 1 base, with 13 bases between the two germline ends. This CDR3 spans 14 amino acids. Here the CDR3 DNA reads TGCGCCAGCACCGTTACGACAGAGAACACTGAAGCTTTCTTT. Its translation is CASTVTTENTEAFF.

The V call is TRBV27, the J call TRBJ1-1, with D tentatively TRBD1 (6 bases). CDR1 and CDR2 from the germline V gene are MNHEY and SMNVEV (reference sequence). The CDR3 is 12 residues long. Deletions cut 2 bases from V and 6 bases from J, with 7 bases between. The CDR3: CASSLRGSEAFF. DNA of the CDR3: TGTGCCAGCAGTTTAAGGGGGTCTGAAGCTTTCTTT.